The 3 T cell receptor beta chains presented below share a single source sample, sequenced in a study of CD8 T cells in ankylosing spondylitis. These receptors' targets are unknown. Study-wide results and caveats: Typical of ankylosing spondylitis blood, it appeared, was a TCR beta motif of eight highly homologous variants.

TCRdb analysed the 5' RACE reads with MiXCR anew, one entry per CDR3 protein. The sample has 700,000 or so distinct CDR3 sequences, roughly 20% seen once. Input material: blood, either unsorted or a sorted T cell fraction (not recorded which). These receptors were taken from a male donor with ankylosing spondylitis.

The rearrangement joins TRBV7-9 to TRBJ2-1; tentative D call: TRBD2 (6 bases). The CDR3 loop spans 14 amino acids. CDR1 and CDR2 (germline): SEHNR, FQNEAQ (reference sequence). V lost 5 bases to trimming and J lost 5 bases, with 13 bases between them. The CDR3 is CASSAPLADNEQFF. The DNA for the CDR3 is TGTGCCAGCAGCGCCCCCTTAGCGGACAATGAGCAGTTCTTC.

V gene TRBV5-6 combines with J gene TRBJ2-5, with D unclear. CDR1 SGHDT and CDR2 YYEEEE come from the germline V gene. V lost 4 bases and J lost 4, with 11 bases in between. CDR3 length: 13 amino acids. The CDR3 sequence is CASSAPGRETQYF. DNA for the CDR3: TGTGCCAGCAGCGCACCAGGACGAGAGACCCAGTACTTC.

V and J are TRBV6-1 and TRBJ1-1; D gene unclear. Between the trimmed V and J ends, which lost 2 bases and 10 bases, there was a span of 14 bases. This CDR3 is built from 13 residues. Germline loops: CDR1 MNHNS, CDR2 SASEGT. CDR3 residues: CASSEFFPTGAFF. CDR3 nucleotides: TGTGCCAGCAGTGAATTTTTCCCAACGGGAGCTTTCTTT.